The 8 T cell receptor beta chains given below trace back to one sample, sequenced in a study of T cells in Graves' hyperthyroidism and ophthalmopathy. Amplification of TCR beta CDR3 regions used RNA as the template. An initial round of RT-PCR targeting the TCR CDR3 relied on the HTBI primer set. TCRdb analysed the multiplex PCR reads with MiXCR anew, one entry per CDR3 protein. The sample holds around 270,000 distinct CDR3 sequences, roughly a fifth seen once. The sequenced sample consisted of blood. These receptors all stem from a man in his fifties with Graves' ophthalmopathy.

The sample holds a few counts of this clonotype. CDR3 coding DNA: TGCGCCAGCAGCCAAGATGACCAGGCCCCGAACACCGGGGAGCTGTTTTTT. Its translation is CASSQDDQAPNTGELFF. The rearrangement links TRBV4-1 to TRBJ2-2; no reliable D call. There are 17 residues in the CDR3. In germline, CDR1 is MGHRA, CDR2 YSYEKL. The V end was cut by 0 bases, the J end by 0 bases, with 11 bases between.

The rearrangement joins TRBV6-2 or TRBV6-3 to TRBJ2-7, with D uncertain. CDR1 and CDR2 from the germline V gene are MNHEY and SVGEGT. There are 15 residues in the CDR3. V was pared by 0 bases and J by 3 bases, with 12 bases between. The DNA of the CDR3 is TGTGCCAGCAGTTACTCGACACCAGCTATCTACGAGCAGTACTTC. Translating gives CASSYSTPAIYEQYF.

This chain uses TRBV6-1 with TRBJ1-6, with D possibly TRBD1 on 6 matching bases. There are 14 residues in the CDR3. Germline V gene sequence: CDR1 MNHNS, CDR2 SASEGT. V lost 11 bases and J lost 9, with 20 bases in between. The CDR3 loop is CAFGGGGSISPLHF. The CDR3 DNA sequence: TGTGCCTTTGGCGGGGGCGGAAGCATTTCACCCCTCCACTTT.

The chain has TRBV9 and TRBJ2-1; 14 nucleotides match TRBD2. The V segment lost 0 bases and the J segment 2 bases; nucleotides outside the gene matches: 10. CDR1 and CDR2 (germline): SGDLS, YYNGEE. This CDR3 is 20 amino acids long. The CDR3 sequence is CASSVATPTSGRAPYNEQFF. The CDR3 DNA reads TGTGCCAGCAGCGTAGCTACCCCGACTAGCGGGAGGGCGCCCTACAATGAGCAGTTCTTC.

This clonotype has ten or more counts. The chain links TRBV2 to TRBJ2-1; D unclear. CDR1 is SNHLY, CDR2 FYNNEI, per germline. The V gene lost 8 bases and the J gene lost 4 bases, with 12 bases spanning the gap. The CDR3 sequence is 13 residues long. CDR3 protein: CASSSRSYNEQFF. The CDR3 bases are TGTGCCAGCTCTTCGCGGTCTTACAATGAGCAGTTCTTC.

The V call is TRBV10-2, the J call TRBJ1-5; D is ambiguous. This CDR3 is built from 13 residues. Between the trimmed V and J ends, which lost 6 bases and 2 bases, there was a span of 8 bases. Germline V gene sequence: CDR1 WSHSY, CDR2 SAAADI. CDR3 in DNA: TGCGCCAGCAGCAAGGCACGCAATCAGCCCCAGCATTTT. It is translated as CASSKARNQPQHF.

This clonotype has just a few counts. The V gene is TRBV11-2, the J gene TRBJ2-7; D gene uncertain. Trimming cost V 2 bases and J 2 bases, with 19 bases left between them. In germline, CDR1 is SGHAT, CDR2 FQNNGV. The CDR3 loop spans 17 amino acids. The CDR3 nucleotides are TGTGCCAGCAGCTTAAGTGGGATTATAAGACCAACCTACGAGCAGTACTTC. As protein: CASSLSGIIRPTYEQYF.

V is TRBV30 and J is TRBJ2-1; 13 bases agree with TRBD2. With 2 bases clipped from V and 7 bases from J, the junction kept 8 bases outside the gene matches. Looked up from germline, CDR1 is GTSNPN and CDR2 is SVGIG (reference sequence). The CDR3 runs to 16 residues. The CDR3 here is CAWSTRTSGSTNEQFF. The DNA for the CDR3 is TGTGCCTGGAGTACCAGGACTAGCGGGAGCACAAATGAGCAGTTCTTC. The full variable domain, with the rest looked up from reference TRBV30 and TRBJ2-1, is SQTIHQWPATLVQPVGSPLSLECTVEGTSNPNLYWYRQAAGRGLQLLFYSVGIGQISSEVPQNLSASRPQDRQFILSSKKLLLSDSGFYLCAWSTRTSGSTNEQFFGPGTRLTVL.